The sample holds one count of the clone carrying this T cell receptor (beta chain). The antigen remains undetermined. Measured with immunoSEQ multiplex PCR; TCRdb has only the in-frame clones, and not every one. The table has tens of thousands of clones, 77% seen once. The data originate from a study of radiotherapy plus CTLA-4 blockade in lung cancer. Broader study findings: Early clonal dynamics of blood T cells, together with interferon-beta, were reported as the best response predictor.

Germline-derived CDR1 and CDR2 are SNHLY and FYNNEI. This CDR3 is built from 15 residues. With 3 bases clipped from V and 5 bases from J, the junction kept 6 bases outside the gene matches. The specimen was peripheral blood, collected from a patient treated with radiotherapy plus ipilimumab. The V gene is TRBV2, the J gene TRBJ2-2, with 7 nucleotides matching TRBD2. This receptor was taken from a human donor with non-small cell lung cancer whose response to radiotherapy plus ipilimumab could not be evaluated. In nucleotides, the CDR3 is TGTGCCAGCAGTGACGACCCGGGAGGAACCGGGGAGCTGTTTTTT. Its protein is CASSDDPGGTGELFF.